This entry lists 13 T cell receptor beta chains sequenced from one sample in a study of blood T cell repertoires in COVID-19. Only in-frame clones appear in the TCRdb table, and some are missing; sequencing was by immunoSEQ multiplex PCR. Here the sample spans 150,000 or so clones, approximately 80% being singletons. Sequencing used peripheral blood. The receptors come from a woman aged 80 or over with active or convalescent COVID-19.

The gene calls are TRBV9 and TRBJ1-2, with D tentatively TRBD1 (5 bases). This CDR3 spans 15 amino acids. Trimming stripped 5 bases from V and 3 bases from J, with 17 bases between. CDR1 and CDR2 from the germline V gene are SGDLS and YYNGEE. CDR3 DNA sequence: TGTGCCAGCAGTGGCGCCTGGGGAGGGGACTATGGCTACACCTTC. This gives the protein CASSGAWGGDYGYTF.

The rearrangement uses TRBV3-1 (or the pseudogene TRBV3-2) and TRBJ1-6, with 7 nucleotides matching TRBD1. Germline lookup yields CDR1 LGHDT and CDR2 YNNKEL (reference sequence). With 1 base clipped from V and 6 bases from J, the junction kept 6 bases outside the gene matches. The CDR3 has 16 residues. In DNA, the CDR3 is TGTGCCAGCAGCCAAGGCCCGGGACAGAGTAATTCACCCCTCCACTTT. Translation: CASSQGPGQSNSPLHF.

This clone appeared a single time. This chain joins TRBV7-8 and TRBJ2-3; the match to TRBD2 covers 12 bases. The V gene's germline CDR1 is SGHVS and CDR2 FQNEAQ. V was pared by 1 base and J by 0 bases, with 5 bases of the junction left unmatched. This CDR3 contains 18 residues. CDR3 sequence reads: CASSLGPGLAGSTDTQYF. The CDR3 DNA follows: TGTGCCAGCAGCTTAGGACCAGGACTAGCGGGAAGCACAGATACGCAGTATTTT. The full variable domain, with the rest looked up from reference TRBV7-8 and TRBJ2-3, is GAGVSQSPRYKVAKRGQDVALRCDPISGHVSLFWYQQALGQGPEFLTYFQNEAQLDKSGLPSDRFFAERPEGSVSTLKIQRTQQEDSAVYLCASSLGPGLAGSTDTQYFGPGTRLTVL.

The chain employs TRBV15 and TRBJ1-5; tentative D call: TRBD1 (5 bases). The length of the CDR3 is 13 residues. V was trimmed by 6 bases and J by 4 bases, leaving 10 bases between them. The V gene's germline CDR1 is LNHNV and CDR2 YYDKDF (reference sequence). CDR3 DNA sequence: TGTGCCACCAGGAAACAGGAAAATCAGCCCCAGCATTTT. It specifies CATRKQENQPQHF. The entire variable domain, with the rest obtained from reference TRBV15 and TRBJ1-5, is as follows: DAMVIQNPRYQVTQFGKPVTLSCSQTLNHNVMYWYQQKSSQAPKLLFHYYDKDFNNEADTPDNFQSRRPNTSFCFLDIRSPGLGDTAMYLCATRKQENQPQHFGDGTRLSIL.

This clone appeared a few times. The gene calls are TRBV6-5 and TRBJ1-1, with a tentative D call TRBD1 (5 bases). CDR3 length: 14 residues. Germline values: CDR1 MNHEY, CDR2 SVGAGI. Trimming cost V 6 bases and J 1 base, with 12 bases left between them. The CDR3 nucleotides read TGTGCCAGCAGCTCGGCAAGGGGGAACACTGAAGCTTTCTTT. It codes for CASSSARGNTEAFF.

The chain's CDR3 is CAWSPGFGRGVNQPQHF. Written as DNA, the CDR3 is TGTGCCTGGAGTCCCGGTTTTGGAAGGGGTGTTAATCAGCCCCAGCATTTT. The chain has TRBV30 and TRBJ1-5, with D possibly being TRBD1 (5 bases). The germline CDR1 and CDR2 sequences are GTSNPN and SVGIG (reference sequence). V was clipped by 2 bases and J by 4 bases, with 21 bases between them. The CDR3 spans 17 residues.

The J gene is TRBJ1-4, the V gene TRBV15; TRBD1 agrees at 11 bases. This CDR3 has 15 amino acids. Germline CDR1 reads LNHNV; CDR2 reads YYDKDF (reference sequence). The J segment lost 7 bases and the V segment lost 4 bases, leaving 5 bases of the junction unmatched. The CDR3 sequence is CATSTLGTGGEKLFF. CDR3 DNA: TGTGCCACCAGCACCCTCGGGACAGGGGGTGAAAAACTGTTTTTT.

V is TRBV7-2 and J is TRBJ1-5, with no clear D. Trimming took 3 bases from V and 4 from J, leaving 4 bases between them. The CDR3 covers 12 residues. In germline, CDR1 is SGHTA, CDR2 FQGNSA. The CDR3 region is CASSFSNQPQHF. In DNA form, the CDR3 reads TGTGCCAGCAGCTTCAGTAATCAGCCCCAGCATTTT.

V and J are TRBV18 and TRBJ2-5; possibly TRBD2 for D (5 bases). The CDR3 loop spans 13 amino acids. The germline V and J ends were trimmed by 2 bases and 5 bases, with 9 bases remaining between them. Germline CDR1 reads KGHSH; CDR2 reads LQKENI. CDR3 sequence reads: CASSPSGVETQYF. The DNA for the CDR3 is TGTGCCAGCTCACCAAGCGGCGTGGAGACCCAGTACTTC. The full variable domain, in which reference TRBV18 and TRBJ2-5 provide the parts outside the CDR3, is NAGVMQNPRHLVRRRGQEARLRCSPMKGHSHVYWYRQLPEEGLKFMVYLQKENIIDESGMPKERFSAEFPKEGPSILRIQQVVRGDSAAYFCASSPSGVETQYFGPGTRLLVL.

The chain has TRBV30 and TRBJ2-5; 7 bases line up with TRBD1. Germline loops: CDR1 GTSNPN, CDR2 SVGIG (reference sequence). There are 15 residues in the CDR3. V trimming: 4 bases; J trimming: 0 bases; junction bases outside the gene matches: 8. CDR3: CAWTEGAGYQETQYF. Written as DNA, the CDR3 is TGTGCCTGGACTGAGGGGGCCGGGTACCAAGAGACCCAGTACTTC.

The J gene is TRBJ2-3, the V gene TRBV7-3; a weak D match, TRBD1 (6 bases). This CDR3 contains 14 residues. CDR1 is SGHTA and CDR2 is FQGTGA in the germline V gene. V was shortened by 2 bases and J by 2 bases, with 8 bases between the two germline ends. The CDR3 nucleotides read TGTGCCAGCAGCTTAGGACAGACCACAGATACGCAGTATTTT. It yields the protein CASSLGQTTDTQYF.

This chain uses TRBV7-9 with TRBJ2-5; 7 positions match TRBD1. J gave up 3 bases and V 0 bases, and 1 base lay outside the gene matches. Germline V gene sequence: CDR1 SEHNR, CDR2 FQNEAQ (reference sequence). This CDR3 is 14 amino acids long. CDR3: CASSLADRKETQYF. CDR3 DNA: TGTGCCAGCAGCTTAGCGGACAGGAAAGAGACCCAGTACTTC.

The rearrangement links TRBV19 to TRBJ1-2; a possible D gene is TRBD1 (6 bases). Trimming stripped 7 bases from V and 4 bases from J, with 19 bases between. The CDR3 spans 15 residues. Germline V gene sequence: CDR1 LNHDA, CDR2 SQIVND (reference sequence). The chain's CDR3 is CASNDRRTLSYGYTF. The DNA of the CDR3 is TGTGCCAGTAATGACAGGCGGACTCTCTCCTATGGCTACACCTTC.